This TCR beta chain is from a study of blood T cell repertoires in COVID-19. Study information: The United States, Italy and Spain were the sources of the acute and convalescent COVID-19 samples.

Germline-derived CDR1 and CDR2 are KGHSH and LQKENI. The CDR3 covers 15 residues. The ends were cut back, 5 bases at V and 3 bases at J, with 16 bases in the middle. Participants were aged 18 to 89 years from 24 US areas. Method: immunoSEQ multiplex PCR; TCRdb's copy keeps in-frame clones and lacks some. This sample has under 200,000 clones, with approximately 90% found just once. The clonotype comes from a young woman who had recovered from COVID-19. The rearrangement links TRBV18 to TRBJ1-1, with D hard to call. The source material was PBMCs or T cells enriched from blood (not recorded which). The CDR3 spells CASSWADLTDTEAFF. The CDR3 nucleotides read TGTGCCAGCTCATGGGCAGACCTTACGGACACTGAAGCTTTCTTT.